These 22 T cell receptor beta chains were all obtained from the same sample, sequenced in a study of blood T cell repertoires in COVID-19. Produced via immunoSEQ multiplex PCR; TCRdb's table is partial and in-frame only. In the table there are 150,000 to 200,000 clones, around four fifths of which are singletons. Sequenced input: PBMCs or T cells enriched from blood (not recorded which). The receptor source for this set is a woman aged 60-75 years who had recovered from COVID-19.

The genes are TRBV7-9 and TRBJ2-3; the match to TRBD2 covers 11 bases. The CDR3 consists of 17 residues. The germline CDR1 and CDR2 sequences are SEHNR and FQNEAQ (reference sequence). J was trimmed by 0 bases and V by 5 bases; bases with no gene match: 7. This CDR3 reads CASSPPRLAGSTDTQYF. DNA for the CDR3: TGTGCCAGCAGCCCCCCGCGACTAGCGGGGAGCACAGATACGCAGTATTTT.

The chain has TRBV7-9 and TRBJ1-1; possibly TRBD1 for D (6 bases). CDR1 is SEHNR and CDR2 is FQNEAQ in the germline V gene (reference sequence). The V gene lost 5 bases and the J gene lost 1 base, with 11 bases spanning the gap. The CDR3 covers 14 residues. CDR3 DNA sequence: TGTGCCAGCAGCGCCAGGGGTAGGAACACTGAAGCTTTCTTT. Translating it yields CASSARGRNTEAFF.

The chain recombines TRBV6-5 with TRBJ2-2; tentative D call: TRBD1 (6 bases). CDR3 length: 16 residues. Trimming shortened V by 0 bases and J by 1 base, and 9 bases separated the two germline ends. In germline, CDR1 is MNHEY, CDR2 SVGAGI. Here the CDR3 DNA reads TGTGCCAGCAGTTACTCGGGGGCGGGGAACACCGGGGAGCTGTTTTTT. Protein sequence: CASSYSGAGNTGELFF.

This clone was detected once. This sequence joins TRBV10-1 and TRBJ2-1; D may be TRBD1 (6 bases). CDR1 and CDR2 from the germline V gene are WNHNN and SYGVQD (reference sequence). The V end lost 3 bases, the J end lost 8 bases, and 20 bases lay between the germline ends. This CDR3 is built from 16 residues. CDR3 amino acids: CASSDLSNRVPDEQFF. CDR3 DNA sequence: TGCGCCAGCAGTGACCTTTCGAACAGGGTCCCGGATGAGCAGTTCTTC.

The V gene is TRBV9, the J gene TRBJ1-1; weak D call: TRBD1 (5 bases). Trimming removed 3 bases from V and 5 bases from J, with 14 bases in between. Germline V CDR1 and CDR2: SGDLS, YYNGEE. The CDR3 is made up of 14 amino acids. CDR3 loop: CASSANQGGTEAFF. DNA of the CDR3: TGTGCCAGCAGCGCAAACCAGGGTGGAACTGAAGCTTTCTTT.

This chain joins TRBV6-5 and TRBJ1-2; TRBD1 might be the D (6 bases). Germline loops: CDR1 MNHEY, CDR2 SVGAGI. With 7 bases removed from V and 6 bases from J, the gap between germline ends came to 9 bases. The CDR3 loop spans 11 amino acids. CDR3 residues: CASTEGDGYTF. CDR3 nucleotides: TGTGCCAGCACAGAGGGGGATGGCTACACCTTC.

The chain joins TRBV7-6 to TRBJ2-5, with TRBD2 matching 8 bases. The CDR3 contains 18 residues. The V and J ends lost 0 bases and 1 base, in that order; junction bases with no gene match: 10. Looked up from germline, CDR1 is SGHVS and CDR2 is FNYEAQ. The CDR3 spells CASSLAPPRSGGQETQYF. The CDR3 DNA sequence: TGTGCCAGCAGCTTAGCCCCCCCGAGGAGCGGGGGCCAAGAGACCCAGTACTTC.

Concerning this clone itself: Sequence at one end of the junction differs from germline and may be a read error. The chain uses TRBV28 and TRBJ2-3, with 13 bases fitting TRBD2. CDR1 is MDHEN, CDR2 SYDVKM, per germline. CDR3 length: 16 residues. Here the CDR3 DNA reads TGTGCCAGCACTTTACTAGCGGGAGGGACCACAGATACGCAGTATTTT. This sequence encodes CASTLLAGGTTDTQYF.

The CDR3 reads CASSSTSGPYEQYF. CDR3 in DNA: TGTGCCAGCAGTTCTACTAGCGGGCCCTACGAGCAGTACTTC. J is TRBJ2-7 and V is TRBV6-5, with 9 positions matching TRBD2. CDR3 length equals 14 residues. CDR1 and CDR2 (germline): MNHEY, SVGAGI. J gave up 2 bases and V 4 bases, and 3 bases lay outside the gene matches.

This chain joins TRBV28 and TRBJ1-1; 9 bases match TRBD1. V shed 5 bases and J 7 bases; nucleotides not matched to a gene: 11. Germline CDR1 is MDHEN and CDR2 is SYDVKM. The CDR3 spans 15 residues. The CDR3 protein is CASSQPGQGPLEAFF. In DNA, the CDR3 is TGTGCCAGCAGTCAGCCGGGACAGGGCCCACTTGAAGCTTTCTTT.

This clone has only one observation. Here the CDR3 reads CASSLTDRSYGYTF. The CDR3 DNA sequence: TGTGCCAGCAGCCTAACGGACAGGTCGTACGGCTACACCTTC. The gene calls are TRBV7-9 and TRBJ1-2; 7 bases map to TRBD1. V was clipped by 5 bases and J by 8 bases; unmatched bases: 11. In germline, CDR1 is SEHNR, CDR2 FQNEAQ (reference sequence). This CDR3 contains 14 residues.

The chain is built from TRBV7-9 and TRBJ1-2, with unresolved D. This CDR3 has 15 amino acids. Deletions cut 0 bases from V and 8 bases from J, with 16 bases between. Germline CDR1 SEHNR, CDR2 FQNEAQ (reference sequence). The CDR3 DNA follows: TGTGCCAGCAGCTTAGCGGTCGGTCGGGAGCAGGGCTACACCTTC. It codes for CASSLAVGREQGYTF.

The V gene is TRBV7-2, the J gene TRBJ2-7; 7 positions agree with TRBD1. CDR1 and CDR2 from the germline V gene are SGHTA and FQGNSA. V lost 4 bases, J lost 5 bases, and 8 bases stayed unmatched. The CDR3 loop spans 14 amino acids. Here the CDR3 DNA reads TGTGCCAGCAGCTCCTCAGGGGGAAGGAACGAGCAGTACTTC. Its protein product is CASSSSGGRNEQYF. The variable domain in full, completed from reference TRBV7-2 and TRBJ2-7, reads GAGVSQSPSNKVTEKGKDVELRCDPISGHTALYWYRQSLGQGLEFLIYFQGNSAPDKSGLPSDRFSAERTGGSVSTLTIQRTQQEDSAVYLCASSSSGGRNEQYFGPGTRLTVT.

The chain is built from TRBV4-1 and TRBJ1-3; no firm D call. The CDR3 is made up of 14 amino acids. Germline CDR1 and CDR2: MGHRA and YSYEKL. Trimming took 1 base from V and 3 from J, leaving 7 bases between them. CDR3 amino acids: CASSQGPSGNTIYF. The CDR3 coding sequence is TGCGCCAGCAGCCAAGGCCCGAGTGGAAACACCATATATTTT.

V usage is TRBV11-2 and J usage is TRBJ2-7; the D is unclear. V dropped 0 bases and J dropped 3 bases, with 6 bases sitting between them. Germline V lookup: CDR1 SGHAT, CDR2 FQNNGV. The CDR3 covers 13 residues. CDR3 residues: CASSLDPGYEQYF. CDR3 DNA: TGTGCCAGCAGCTTAGACCCAGGCTACGAGCAGTACTTC.

The DNA for the CDR3 is TGTGCCAGCAGTTACCCTGGAGGGCGGGGTGGCTACACCTTC. This encodes CASSYPGGRGGYTF. This chain joins TRBV6-5 and TRBJ1-2; D gene unclear. There are 14 residues in the CDR3. Trimming removed 2 bases from V and 7 bases from J, with 14 bases in between. From germline, CDR1 is MNHEY and CDR2 SVGAGI.

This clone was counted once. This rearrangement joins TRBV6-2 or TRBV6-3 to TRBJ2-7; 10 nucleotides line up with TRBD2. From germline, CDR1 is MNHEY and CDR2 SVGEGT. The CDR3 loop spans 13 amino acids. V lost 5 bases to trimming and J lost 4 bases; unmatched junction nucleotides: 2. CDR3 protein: CASSRTSGYEQYF. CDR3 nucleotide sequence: TGTGCCAGCAGTAGGACTAGCGGTTACGAGCAGTACTTC.

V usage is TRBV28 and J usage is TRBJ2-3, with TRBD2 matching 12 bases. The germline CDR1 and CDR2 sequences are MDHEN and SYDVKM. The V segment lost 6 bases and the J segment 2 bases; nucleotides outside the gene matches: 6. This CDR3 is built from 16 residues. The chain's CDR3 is CASRTSGRPLTDTQYF. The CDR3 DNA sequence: TGTGCCAGCAGGACTAGCGGGAGACCCCTCACAGATACGCAGTATTTT.

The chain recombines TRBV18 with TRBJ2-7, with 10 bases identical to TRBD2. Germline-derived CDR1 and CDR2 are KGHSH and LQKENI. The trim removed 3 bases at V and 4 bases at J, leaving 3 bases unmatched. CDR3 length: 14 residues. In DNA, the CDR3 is TGTGCCAGCTCACCGAGCGGGAGGGCTTACGAGCAGTACTTC. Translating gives CASSPSGRAYEQYF.

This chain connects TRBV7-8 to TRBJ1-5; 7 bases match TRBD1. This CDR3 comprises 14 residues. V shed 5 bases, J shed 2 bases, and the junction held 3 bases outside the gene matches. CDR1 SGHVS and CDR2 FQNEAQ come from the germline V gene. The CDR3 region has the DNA TGTGCCAGCAGCCTCGGACAGGGCAATCAGCCCCAGCATTTT. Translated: CASSLGQGNQPQHF.

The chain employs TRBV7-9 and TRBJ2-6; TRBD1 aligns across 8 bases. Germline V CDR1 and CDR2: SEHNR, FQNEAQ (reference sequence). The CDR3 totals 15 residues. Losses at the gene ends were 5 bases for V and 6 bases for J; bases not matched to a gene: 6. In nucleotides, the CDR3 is TGTGCCAGCAGCCGGCAGGGGGCCCCGGCCAACGTCCTGACTTTC. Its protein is CASSRQGAPANVLTF.

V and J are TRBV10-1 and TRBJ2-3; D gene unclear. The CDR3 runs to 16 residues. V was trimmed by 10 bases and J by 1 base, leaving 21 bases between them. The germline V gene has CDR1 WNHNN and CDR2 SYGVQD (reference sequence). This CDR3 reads CAIPPPPRIRTDTQYF. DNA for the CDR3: TGCGCCATTCCCCCTCCCCCTAGGATCCGCACAGATACGCAGTATTTT.